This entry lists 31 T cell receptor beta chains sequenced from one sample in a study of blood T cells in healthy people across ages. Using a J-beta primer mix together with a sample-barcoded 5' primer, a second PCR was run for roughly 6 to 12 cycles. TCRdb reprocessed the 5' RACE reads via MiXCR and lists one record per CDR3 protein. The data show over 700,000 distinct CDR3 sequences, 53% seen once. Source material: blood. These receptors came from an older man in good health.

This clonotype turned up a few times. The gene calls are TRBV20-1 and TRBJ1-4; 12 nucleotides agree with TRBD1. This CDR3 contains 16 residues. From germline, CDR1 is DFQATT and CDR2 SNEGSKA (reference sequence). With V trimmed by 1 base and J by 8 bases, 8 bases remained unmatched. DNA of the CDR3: TGCAGTGCTAGAGCGACGCTGGGGACAGGGGGCGAAAAACTGTTTTTT. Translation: CSARATLGTGGEKLFF.

The CDR3: CASRQKVGGPLYGYTF. CDR3 DNA sequence: TGTGCCAGCAGGCAAAAGGTCGGGGGCCCCCTCTATGGCTACACCTTC. The V and J genes are TRBV21-1 and TRBJ1-2; TRBD1 is taken as the D call from the table, unchecked against the DNA. TRBV21-1 is deemed a pseudogene. The CDR3 runs to 16 residues.

Here the CDR3 reads CASSAGTVDEAFF. Written as DNA, the CDR3 is TGTGCCAGCAGTGCCGGGACAGTGGATGAAGCTTTCTTT. The J gene is TRBJ1-1, the V gene TRBV5-6; 7 bases are shared with TRBD1. Germline loops: CDR1 SGHDT, CDR2 YYEEEE. The CDR3 is made up of 13 amino acids. The V and J ends lost 5 bases and 7 bases, in that order; junction bases with no gene match: 8.

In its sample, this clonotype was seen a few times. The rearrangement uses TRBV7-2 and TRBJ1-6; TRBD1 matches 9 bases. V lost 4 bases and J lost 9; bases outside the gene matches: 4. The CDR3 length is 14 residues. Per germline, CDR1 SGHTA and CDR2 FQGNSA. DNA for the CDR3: TGTGCCAGCAGCTACGGACAGGGGTTTTCACCCCTCCACTTT. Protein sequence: CASSYGQGFSPLHF. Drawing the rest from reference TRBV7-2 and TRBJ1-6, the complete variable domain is GAGVSQSPSNKVTEKGKDVELRCDPISGHTALYWYRQSLGQGLEFLIYFQGNSAPDKSGLPSDRFSAERTGGSVSTLTIQRTQQEDSAVYLCASSYGQGFSPLHFGNGTRLTVT.

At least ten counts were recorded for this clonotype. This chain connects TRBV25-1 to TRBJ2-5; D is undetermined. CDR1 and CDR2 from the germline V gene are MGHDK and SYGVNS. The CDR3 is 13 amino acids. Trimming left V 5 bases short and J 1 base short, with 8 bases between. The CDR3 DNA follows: TGTGCCAGCAGTTCAGCAGGCCAAGAGACCCAGTACTTC. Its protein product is CASSSAGQETQYF.

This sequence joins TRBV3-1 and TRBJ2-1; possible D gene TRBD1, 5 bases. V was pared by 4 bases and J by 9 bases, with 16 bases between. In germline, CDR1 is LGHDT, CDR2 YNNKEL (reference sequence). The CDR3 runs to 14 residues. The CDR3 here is CASSPWGQDTEQFF. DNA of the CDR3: TGTGCCAGCAGCCCCTGGGGCCAGGATACTGAGCAGTTCTTC.

CDR3 in amino acids: CASSRLAGGPSEQFF. CDR3 DNA sequence: TGTGCCAGCAGCAGACTAGCGGGAGGGCCCAGTGAGCAGTTCTTC. The rearrangement joins TRBV6-2 or TRBV6-3 to TRBJ2-1, with 14 bases that match TRBD2. Trimming took 6 bases from V and 9 from J; bases not matched to a gene: 7. The CDR3 consists of 15 residues. Germline V gene sequence: CDR1 MNHEY, CDR2 SVGEGT.

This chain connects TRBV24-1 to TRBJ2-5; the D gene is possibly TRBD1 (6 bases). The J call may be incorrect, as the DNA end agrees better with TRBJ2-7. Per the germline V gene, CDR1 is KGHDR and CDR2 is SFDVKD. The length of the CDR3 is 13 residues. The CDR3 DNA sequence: TGTGCCACCAGTGATGCCGGGACAATCGAGCAGTACTTC. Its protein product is CATSDAGTIEQYF.

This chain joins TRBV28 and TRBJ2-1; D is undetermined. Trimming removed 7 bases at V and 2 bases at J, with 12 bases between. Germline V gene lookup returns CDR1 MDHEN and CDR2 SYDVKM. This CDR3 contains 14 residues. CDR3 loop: CASTITEAYNEQFF. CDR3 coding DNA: TGTGCCAGCACCATCACTGAAGCCTACAATGAGCAGTTCTTC.

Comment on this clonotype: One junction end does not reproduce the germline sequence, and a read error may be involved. The chain's CDR3 is CASSPSGTSGTSSYERYF. CDR3 bases: TGTGCCAGCAGCCCTTCGGGGACTAGCGGGACATCCTCCTACGAGCGGTACTTC. The chain joins TRBV4-2 to TRBJ2-7; 13 positions match TRBD2. Germline V gene lookup returns CDR1 LGHNA and CDR2 YNFKEQ. CDR3 length equals 18 residues.

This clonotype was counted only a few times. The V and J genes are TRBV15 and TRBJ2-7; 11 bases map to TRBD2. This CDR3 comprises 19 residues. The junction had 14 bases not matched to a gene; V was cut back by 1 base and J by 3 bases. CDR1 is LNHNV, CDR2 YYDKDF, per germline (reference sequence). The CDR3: CATSRASSGRANSVYEQYF. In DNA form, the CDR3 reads TGTGCCACCAGCAGAGCGAGTAGCGGGAGGGCCAATAGTGTCTACGAGCAGTACTTC.

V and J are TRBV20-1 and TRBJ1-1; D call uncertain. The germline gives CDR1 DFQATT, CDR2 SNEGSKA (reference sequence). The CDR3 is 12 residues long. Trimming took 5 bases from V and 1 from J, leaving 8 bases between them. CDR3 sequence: CSAWRTNTEAFF. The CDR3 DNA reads TGCAGTGCTTGGAGAACGAACACTGAAGCTTTCTTT.

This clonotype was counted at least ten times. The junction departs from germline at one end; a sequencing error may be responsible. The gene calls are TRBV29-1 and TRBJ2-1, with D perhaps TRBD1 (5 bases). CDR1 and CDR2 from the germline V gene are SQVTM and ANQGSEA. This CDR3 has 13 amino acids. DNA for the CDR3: TGCAGCGTGGAAGGCAAGGGGAACAATGAGCAGTTCTTC. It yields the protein CSVEGKGNNEQFF.

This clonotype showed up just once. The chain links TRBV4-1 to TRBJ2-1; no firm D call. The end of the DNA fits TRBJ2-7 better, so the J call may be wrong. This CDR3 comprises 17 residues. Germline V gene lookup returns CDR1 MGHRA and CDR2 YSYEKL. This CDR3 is CASSHPTTESSYNEQYF. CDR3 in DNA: TGCGCCAGCAGCCACCCCACTACCGAAAGCTCCTACAATGAGCAGTACTTC.

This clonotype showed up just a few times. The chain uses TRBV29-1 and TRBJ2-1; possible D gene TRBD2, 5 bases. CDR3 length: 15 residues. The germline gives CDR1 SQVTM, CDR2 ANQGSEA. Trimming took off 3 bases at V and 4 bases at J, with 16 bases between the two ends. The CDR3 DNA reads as TGCAGCGTTGACGGTCGGGAAAGCTATTACAATGAGCAGTTCTTC. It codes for CSVDGRESYYNEQFF.

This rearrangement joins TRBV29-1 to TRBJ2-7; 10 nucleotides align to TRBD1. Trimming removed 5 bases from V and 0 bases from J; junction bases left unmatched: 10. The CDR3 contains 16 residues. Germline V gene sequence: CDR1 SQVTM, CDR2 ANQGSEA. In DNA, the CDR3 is TGCAGCGTTTCCGGGACAGGGGCTTTATACTCCTACGAGCAGTACTTC. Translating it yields CSVSGTGALYSYEQYF.

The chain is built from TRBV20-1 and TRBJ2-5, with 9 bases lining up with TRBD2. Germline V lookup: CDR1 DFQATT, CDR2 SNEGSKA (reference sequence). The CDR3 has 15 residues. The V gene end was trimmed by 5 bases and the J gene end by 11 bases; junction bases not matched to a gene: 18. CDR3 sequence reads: CSAGGASGGYNEQYF. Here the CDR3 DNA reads TGCAGTGCTGGAGGGGCCAGCGGGGGGTACAATGAGCAGTACTTC.

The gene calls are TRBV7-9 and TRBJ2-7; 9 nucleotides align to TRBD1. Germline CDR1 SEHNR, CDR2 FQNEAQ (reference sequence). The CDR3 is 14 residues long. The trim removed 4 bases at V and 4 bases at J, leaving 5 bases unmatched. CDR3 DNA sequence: TGTGCCAGCAGCTCACTCGGGACAGGGTACGAGCAGTACTTC. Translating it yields CASSSLGTGYEQYF.

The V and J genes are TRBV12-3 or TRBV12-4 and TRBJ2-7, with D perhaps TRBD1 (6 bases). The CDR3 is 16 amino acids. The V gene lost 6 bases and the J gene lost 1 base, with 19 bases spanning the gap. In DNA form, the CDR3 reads TGTGCCAGCAGCCCTGCTAGGACAGCACCTTCCTACGAGCAGTACTTC. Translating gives CASSPARTAPSYEQYF.

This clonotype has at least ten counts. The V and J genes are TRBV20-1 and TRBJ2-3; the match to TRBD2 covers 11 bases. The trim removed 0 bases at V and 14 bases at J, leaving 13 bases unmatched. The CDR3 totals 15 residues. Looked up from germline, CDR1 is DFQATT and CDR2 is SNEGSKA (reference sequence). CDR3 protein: CSARDLAGGSTYAYF. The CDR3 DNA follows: TGCAGTGCTAGAGATCTAGCGGGAGGTTCGACATACGCGTATTTT.

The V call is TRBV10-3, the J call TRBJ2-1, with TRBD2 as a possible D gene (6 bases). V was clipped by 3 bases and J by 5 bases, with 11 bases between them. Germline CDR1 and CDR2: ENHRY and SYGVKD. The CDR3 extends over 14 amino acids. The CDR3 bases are TGTGCCATCAGTGAACCGGGACTGGACAATGAGCAGTTCTTC. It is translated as CAISEPGLDNEQFF.

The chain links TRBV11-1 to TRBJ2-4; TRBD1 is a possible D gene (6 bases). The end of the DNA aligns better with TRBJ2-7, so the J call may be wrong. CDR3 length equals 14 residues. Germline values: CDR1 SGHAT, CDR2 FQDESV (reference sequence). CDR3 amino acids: CASSLEDSSYEQYF. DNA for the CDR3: TGTGCCAGCAGCTTAGAGGACAGTTCTTACGAGCAGTACTTC.

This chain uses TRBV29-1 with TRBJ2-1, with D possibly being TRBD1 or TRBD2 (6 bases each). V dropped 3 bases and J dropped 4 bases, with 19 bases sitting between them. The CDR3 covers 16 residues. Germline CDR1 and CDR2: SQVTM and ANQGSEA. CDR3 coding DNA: TGCAGCGTTGAGGGGGCTAGCCGGGCGGGATACAATGAGCAGTTCTTC. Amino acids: CSVEGASRAGYNEQFF.

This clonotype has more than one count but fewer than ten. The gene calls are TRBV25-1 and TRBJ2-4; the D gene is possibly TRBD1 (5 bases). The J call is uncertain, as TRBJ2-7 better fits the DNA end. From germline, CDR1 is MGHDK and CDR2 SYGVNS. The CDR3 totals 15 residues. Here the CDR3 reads CASFRVAKQRHEQYF. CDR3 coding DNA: TGTGCCAGCTTCAGGGTTGCTAAACAACGCCACGAGCAGTACTTC.

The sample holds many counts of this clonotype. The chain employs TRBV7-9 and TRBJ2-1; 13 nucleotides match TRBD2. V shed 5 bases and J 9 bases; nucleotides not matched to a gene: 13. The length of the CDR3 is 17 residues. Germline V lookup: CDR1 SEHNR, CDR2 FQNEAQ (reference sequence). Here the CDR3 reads CASSPTTGGLAGIEQFF. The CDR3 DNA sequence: TGTGCCAGCAGCCCCACCACAGGGGGACTAGCGGGAATTGAGCAGTTCTTC.

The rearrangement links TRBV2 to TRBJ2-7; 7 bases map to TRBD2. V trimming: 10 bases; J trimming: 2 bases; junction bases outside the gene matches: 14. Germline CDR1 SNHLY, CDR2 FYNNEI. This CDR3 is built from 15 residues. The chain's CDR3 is CATQDPQAGPYEQYF. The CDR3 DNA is TGTGCCACGCAAGATCCCCAAGCGGGACCCTACGAGCAGTACTTC.

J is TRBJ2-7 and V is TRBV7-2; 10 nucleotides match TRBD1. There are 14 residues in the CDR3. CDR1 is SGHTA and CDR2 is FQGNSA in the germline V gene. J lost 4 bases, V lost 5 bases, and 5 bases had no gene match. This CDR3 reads CASSGTGAVYEQYF. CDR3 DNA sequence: TGTGCCAGCAGCGGGACAGGGGCTGTTTACGAGCAGTACTTC. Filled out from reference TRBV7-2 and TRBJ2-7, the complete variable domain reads GAGVSQSPSNKVTEKGKDVELRCDPISGHTALYWYRQSLGQGLEFLIYFQGNSAPDKSGLPSDRFSAERTGGSVSTLTIQRTQQEDSAVYLCASSGTGAVYEQYFGPGTRLTVT.

CDR3 coding DNA: TGTGCCAGCAGCCCTAGGCCGGAAGGGAACACTGAAGCTTTCTTT. Its protein is CASSPRPEGNTEAFF. This chain joins TRBV3-1 and TRBJ1-1; unclear D gene. The CDR3 consists of 15 residues. CDR1 and CDR2 (germline): LGHDT, YNNKEL (reference sequence). With 4 bases removed from V and 1 base from J, the gap between germline ends came to 13 bases.

CDR3 bases: TGTGCTAGTGGTTTGGACAGGGGTGACACCGGGGAGCTGTTTTTT. Its translation: CASGLDRGDTGELFF. V usage is TRBV12-5 and J usage is TRBJ2-2, with 7 bases identical to TRBD1. CDR3 length equals 15 residues. V gave up 1 base and J gave up 3 bases; unmatched junction bases: 2. Germline values: CDR1 LGHNT, CDR2 FRNRAP.

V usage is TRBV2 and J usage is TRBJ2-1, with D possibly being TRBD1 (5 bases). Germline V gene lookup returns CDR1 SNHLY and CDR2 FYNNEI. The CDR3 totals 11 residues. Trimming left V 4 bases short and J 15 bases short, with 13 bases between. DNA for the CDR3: TGTGCCAGCAGTGCATGGTCGCAGGGGTTCTTC. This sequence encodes CASSAWSQGFF.

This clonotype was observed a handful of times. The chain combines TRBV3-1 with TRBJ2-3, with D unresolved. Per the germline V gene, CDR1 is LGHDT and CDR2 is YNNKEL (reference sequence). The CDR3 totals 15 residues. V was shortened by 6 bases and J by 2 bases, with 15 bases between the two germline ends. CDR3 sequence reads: CASSNRGTTTDTQYF. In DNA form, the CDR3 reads TGTGCCAGCAGTAATCGAGGAACCACCACAGATACGCAGTATTTT.